The next 19 T cell receptor beta chains were all read from a single sample in a study of T-cell memory formation after mild COVID-19. A single record per CDR3 protein comes from TCRdb applying MiXCR to the 5' RACE reads. The sample has over 150,000 distinct CDR3 sequences, about 21% seen once. The sequencing input was PBMCs or a T cell subset sorted from them (not recorded which). Every receptor here comes from an adult woman who had mild COVID-19 (a few samples of this study predate the infection). Cell type and time point are not known.

The rearrangement joins TRBV15 to TRBJ2-1, with 12 bases fitting TRBD2. CDR3 size: 13 residues. The germline V gene encodes CDR1 LNHNV and CDR2 YYDKDF (reference sequence). V shed 0 bases and J 14 bases; nucleotides not matched to a gene: 2. In nucleotides, the CDR3 is TGTGCCACCAGCAGAGAGACTAGCGGGAGTGAGTTCTTC. Encoded protein: CATSRETSGSEFF.

The gene calls are TRBV19 and TRBJ1-2; a possible D gene is TRBD1 (6 bases). Germline lookup yields CDR1 LNHDA and CDR2 SQIVND (reference sequence). The V end lost 3 bases, the J end lost 1 base, and 18 bases lay between the germline ends. This CDR3 is 17 amino acids long. DNA for the CDR3: TGTGCCAGTAGTATCGTCTTACAGGGCTCCTTTAACTATGGCTACACCTTC. Translating it yields CASSIVLQGSFNYGYTF.

In this sample, this clonotype turned up a few times. V is TRBV5-1 and J is TRBJ2-3, with TRBD2 matching 11 bases. This CDR3 is 19 amino acids long. Germline values: CDR1 SGHRS, CDR2 YFSETQ. The J segment lost 2 bases and the V segment lost 4 bases, leaving 15 bases of the junction unmatched. The CDR3: CASSRMSLLAGGLTDTQYF. DNA for the CDR3: TGCGCCAGCAGCCGGATGTCCTTGCTAGCGGGGGGCCTCACAGATACGCAGTATTTT.

This CDR3 is CASSVGTVNQETQYF. The CDR3 DNA sequence: TGTGCCAGCAGCGTCGGGACAGTTAATCAAGAGACCCAGTACTTC. V usage is TRBV9 and J usage is TRBJ2-5, with 7 bases identical to TRBD1. The CDR3 is 15 amino acids. CDR1 and CDR2 (germline): SGDLS, YYNGEE. Losses at the gene ends were 2 bases for V and 2 bases for J; bases not matched to a gene: 6.

The chain links TRBV24-1 to TRBJ2-3, with 16 bases aligning to TRBD2. V shed 3 bases, J shed 1 base, and the junction held 6 bases outside the gene matches. The CDR3 is made up of 19 amino acids. CDR1 is KGHDR and CDR2 is SFDVKD in the germline V gene. This CDR3 is CATSDLGTSGRAGTDTQYF. The CDR3 coding sequence is TGTGCCACCAGTGATCTTGGGACTAGCGGGAGGGCCGGCACAGATACGCAGTATTTT.

The chain joins TRBV21-1 to TRBJ2-4; the table calls TRBD1, which could not be checked here. TRBV21-1 represents a pseudogene. The CDR3 is made up of 14 amino acids. As DNA, the CDR3 is TGTGCCATCCAGGGGGGACAGGTCAAAAACATTCAGTACTTC. Its protein is CAIQGGQVKNIQYF.

The table lists this clonotype with a few counts. The chain links TRBV29-1 to TRBJ1-4; no definite D call. V dropped 6 bases and J dropped 6 bases, with 17 bases sitting between them. CDR3 size: 14 residues. Germline lookup yields CDR1 SQVTM and CDR2 ANQGSEA. CDR3 sequence (DNA): TGCAGCGTCCTAGCCGGGGTTAAAGATGAAAAACTGTTTTTT. Amino acid sequence: CSVLAGVKDEKLFF.

Only a few counts were recorded for this clonotype. This chain uses TRBV7-9 with TRBJ1-1; D gene uncertain. The CDR3 extends over 15 amino acids. Per the germline V gene, CDR1 is SEHNR and CDR2 is FQNEAQ (reference sequence). Trimming pared 0 bases from V and 11 bases from J, leaving 19 bases between. CDR3 in DNA: TGTGCCAGCAGCTTAGCGCTCTGGAAAGGCGACGCGGCTTTCTTT. Protein product: CASSLALWKGDAAFF.

This clonotype showed up just a few times. J is TRBJ2-1 and V is TRBV20-1; D is possibly TRBD2 (5 bases). The CDR3 is 16 residues long. CDR1 DFQATT and CDR2 SNEGSKA come from the germline V gene (reference sequence). Between the trimmed V and J ends, which lost 1 base and 3 bases, there was a span of 16 bases. CDR3 coding DNA: TGCAGTGCTAGAGTGTCGGGGAAGGAATTCTACAATGAGCAGTTCTTC. Translated: CSARVSGKEFYNEQFF.

J is TRBJ2-7 and V is TRBV3-1; no definite D call. Germline values: CDR1 LGHDT, CDR2 YNNKEL (reference sequence). V lost 3 bases and J 4 bases, leaving 16 bases between the germline ends. The CDR3 contains 15 residues. The CDR3 DNA sequence: TGTGCCAGCAGCCACGCCCGTGGGCTCGGGTACGAGCAGTACTTC. It is translated as CASSHARGLGYEQYF.

This clonotype was counted only a few times. V gene TRBV6-5 combines with J gene TRBJ2-5; 7 nucleotides line up with TRBD2. From germline, CDR1 is MNHEY and CDR2 SVGAGI. The CDR3 covers 14 residues. V lost 6 bases and J lost 5; bases outside the gene matches: 9. CDR3 in DNA: TGTGCCAGCAGCCGCGGCTGGGGGGGGGAGACCCAGTACTTC. Translated, it gives CASSRGWGGETQYF.

This clonotype was picked up a small number of times. The chain has TRBV5-5 and TRBJ2-7, with a weak D call TRBD2 (6 bases). Trimming took off 4 bases at V and 3 bases at J, with 14 bases between the two ends. CDR3 length: 14 residues. Germline CDR1 reads SGHKS; CDR2 reads YYEKEE (reference sequence). CDR3 protein: CASSLLGLHYEQYF. CDR3 nucleotides: TGTGCCAGCAGCCTGCTGGGACTCCACTACGAGCAGTACTTC.

This clonotype was recorded at least ten times. The chain couples TRBV12-3 or TRBV12-4 to TRBJ2-1, with D perhaps TRBD1 or TRBD2 (7 bases each). V was shortened by 3 bases and J by 4 bases, with 22 bases between the two germline ends. The CDR3 loop spans 18 amino acids. The CDR3 region has the DNA TGTGCCAGCAGTTTCCTCGGGGGGACGGGACAGAGATACAATGAGCAGTTCTTC. Protein: CASSFLGGTGQRYNEQFF.

As to this clonotype: The junction shows a germline mismatch at one end, possibly a read error. The J gene is TRBJ2-1, the V gene TRBV12-3 or TRBV12-4; D gene unclear. This CDR3 spans 11 amino acids. The CDR3 nucleotides are TGTGCCAGCAGTTTAGGTCCACATCAGCTCTTC. Translated: CASSLGPHQLF.

This chain connects TRBV7-9 to TRBJ2-2; 8 bases map to TRBD1. This CDR3 has 15 amino acids. The V and J ends lost 5 bases and 5 bases, in that order; junction bases with no gene match: 7. The germline gives CDR1 SEHNR, CDR2 FQNEAQ (reference sequence). CDR3 bases: TGTGCCAGCAGCCCCCGGGACAGGTCGACCGGGGAGCTGTTTTTT. It yields the protein CASSPRDRSTGELFF.

The V call is TRBV7-2, the J call TRBJ2-3; 7 nucleotides agree with TRBD1. Looked up from germline, CDR1 is SGHTA and CDR2 is FQGNSA. CDR3 length: 18 amino acids. The trim removed 3 bases at V and 0 bases at J, leaving 12 bases unmatched. The CDR3 coding sequence is TGTGCCAGCAGCTTCCTAGTGGCCGGGACAGCTAGCACAGATACGCAGTATTTT. Translating it yields CASSFLVAGTASTDTQYF.

The chain is built from TRBV12-3 or TRBV12-4 and TRBJ1-1, with a weak D call TRBD1 (6 bases). V lost 4 bases and J lost 0, with 21 bases in between. The CDR3 covers 18 residues. The CDR3 here is CASSSTQLTGIMNTEAFF. The CDR3 region has the DNA TGTGCCAGCAGTTCAACACAACTTACAGGGATCATGAACACTGAAGCTTTCTTT.

The chain links TRBV7-9 to TRBJ2-1; TRBD2 matches 13 bases. Germline trimming cut 5 bases from V and 3 bases from J; bases unmatched to any gene: 7. The CDR3 has 17 amino acids. Germline V lookup: CDR1 SEHNR, CDR2 FQNEAQ (reference sequence). CDR3 sequence reads: CASSPRTSGGNYNEQFF. The CDR3 DNA reads as TGTGCCAGCAGCCCGAGGACTAGCGGGGGAAACTACAATGAGCAGTTCTTC.

The rearrangement joins TRBV4-2 to TRBJ2-7; D gene uncertain. V was clipped by 1 base and J by 3 bases, with 7 bases between them. Germline assignment: CDR1 LGHNA and CDR2 YNFKEQ. The CDR3 has 13 residues. The CDR3 spells CASSQGWGYEQYF. DNA for the CDR3: TGTGCCAGCAGCCAAGGATGGGGCTACGAGCAGTACTTC.